This record concerns one T cell receptor beta chain sequence. Sequencing of TCR beta was carried out in blood CD8+ and CD4+ T cells. Each multiple sclerosis control was a treatment-naive patient with relapsing-remitting disease that was either stable or active. Negative isolation yielded the CD8+ and CD4+ T cells, while FACS enriched the TEMRA cells. Reverse transcription of about 0.45 to 1 ug RNA was carried out with random hexamers. TCRdb re-derived calls from the immunoSEQ multiplex PCR reads in MiXCR, one entry per CDR3 protein. The sample lists hundreds of thousands of distinct CDR3 sequences; more than 80% were seen once. The CDR3 loop spans 17 amino acids. V shed 4 bases, J shed 9 bases, and the junction held 12 bases outside the gene matches. The V gene's germline CDR1 is SGHTS and CDR2 YDEGEE. The data originate from a study of CD8 T cells in Susac syndrome.

This chain joins TRBV5-8 and TRBJ2-1; 14 bases agree with TRBD2. The sample was CD8+ T cells from PBMCs. The sequence came from a human donor with multiple sclerosis. The CDR3 DNA is TGTGCCAGCAGCCCGACCGGGACTAGCGGGAGATCCGTTGAGCAGTTCTTC. It specifies CASSPTGTSGRSVEQFF.